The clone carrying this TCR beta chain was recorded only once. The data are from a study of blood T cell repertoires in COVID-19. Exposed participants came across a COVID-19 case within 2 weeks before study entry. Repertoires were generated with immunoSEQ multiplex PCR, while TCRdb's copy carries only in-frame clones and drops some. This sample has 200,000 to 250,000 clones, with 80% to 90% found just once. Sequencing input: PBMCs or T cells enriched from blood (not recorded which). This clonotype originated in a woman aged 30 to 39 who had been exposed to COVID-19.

The DNA for the CDR3 is TGCGCCAGCAGCGGTGGGACAGGGATCAATTCACCCCTCCACTTT. The encoded protein is CASSGGTGINSPLHF. This chain links TRBV5-1 with TRBJ1-6; TRBD1 aligns across 9 bases. Trimming at V came to 4 bases and at J to 7 bases, leaving 6 bases not matched to a gene. The CDR3 contains 15 residues. Germline CDR1 and CDR2: SGHRS and YFSETQ.